This is a list of T cell receptor beta chains from one sample in a study of beta chain features in type 1 diabetes. Assay used: immunoSEQ multiplex PCR; TCRdb lists only in-frame clones, some missing. This sample has some 640,000 clones, with roughly an eighth found just once. Sequenced input: naive CD4+ T cells from blood. Receptors were obtained from a man aged 18 to 30 with type 1 diabetes. CDR3s leave out the opening cysteine and the closing phenylalanine or tryptophan.

v_call cdr3_length cdr3_aa
TRBV13 12 ASSLGGLYYEQY
TRBV14 12 ASSQGHDTDTQY
TRBV6-1 12 ASSEPGLNTEAF
TRBV7-9 13 ASSPGAGGPETQY
TRBV28 13 ASSFGSSYQETQY
TRBV4-2 14 ASSRGGLAGAYEQY
TRBV10-3 12 AISGTSGSNEQF
TRBV9 12 ASSAGTSGETQY
TRBV29-1 12 SSSGPGGNTEAF
TRBV9 12 ASSIYQTGPILD
TRBV28 16 ASSLHKGGLKAKNIQY
TRBV4-1 16 ASSQETLTSSGANVLT
TRBV6-1 14 ASSEFLSGPNEKLF
TRBV30 13 AWKGPTGTDTEAF